This T cell receptor beta chain was recorded in a study of T-cell memory formation after mild COVID-19. Findings of the study overall: Specificity for SARS-CoV-2 was not confirmed among the second-wave clones peaking on day 37. CD4+ clones that contracted lay mainly in CM and EM; CD8+ ones lay in EMRA. Clones contracting across day 15 to 85 had a balanced CD4/CD8 profile; later expanding clones leaned CD4+.

Trimming cost V 1 base and J 9 bases, with 10 bases left between them. There are 13 residues in the CDR3. CDR1 and CDR2 (germline): SEHNR, FQNEAQ (reference sequence). TCRdb fed the 5' RACE reads into MiXCR, producing one record per CDR3 protein. The table includes more than 110,000 distinct CDR3 sequences, 11% to 15% detected once. Worth noting for this clonotype: Its antigen is not known.

The V call is TRBV7-9, the J call TRBJ2-1, with D hard to call. Sequences were obtained from PBMCs or a T cell subset sorted from them (not recorded which). This TCR was recovered from an adult woman who had mild COVID-19 (a few samples of this study predate the infection). Cell type and time point are not known. In DNA form, the CDR3 reads TGTGCCAGCAGCTTAGGTCAATGGGTTGAGCAGTTCTTC. Its protein product is CASSLGQWVEQFF.